The 21 T cell receptor beta chains given below trace back to one sample, sequenced in a study of shared clonotypes between healthy human individuals. Here immunoSEQ multiplex PCR was the method, and the copy in TCRdb shows in-frame clones only, minus some. Among about a million clones listed, roughly 75% were seen once. The material sequenced was memory CD4+ T cells sorted from blood. Subset noted: CD45RA-negative fraction. The receptor source for this set is a man aged 18 to 30 in good health.

The rearrangement links TRBV19 to TRBJ2-1; a weak D match, TRBD2 (6 bases). V shed 8 bases and J shed 9 bases, with 11 bases lying between them. The length of the CDR3 is 11 residues. Germline lookup yields CDR1 LNHDA and CDR2 SQIVND (reference sequence). In nucleotides, the CDR3 is TGTGCCAGTGGACTAAATCGTGAGCAGTTCTTC. It is translated as CASGLNREQFF.

V gene TRBV9 combines with J gene TRBJ2-3; TRBD2 agrees at 12 bases. Trimming at V came to 4 bases and at J to 0 bases, leaving 9 bases not matched to a gene. The germline gives CDR1 SGDLS, CDR2 YYNGEE. The CDR3 spans 18 residues. The CDR3 loop reads CASSPSPGTSGSTDTQYF. CDR3 bases: TGTGCCAGCAGCCCCAGCCCCGGGACTAGCGGGAGCACAGATACGCAGTATTTT. Using reference TRBV9 and TRBJ2-3 for the parts outside the CDR3, the full variable domain is DSGVTQTPKHLITATGQRVTLRCSPRSGDLSVYWYQQSLDQGLQFLIQYYNGEERAKGNILERFSAQQFPDLHSELNLSSLELGDSALYFCASSPSPGTSGSTDTQYFGPGTRLTVL.

This clone has just a few counts. The sample carries other DNA sequences with the same CDR3. The chain employs TRBV5-1 and TRBJ2-1; 8 positions match TRBD2. This CDR3 is 15 amino acids long. CDR1 and CDR2 (germline): SGHRS, YFSETQ. V lost 1 base, J lost 1 base, and 1 base stayed unmatched. The CDR3 DNA reads TGCGCCAGCAGCTTGTCGGGGGGGTCCTACAATGAGCAGTTCTTC. Protein sequence: CASSLSGGSYNEQFF. The whole variable domain, remainder taken from reference TRBV5-1 and TRBJ2-1, is KAGVTQTPRYLIKTRGQQVTLSCSPISGHRSVSWYQQTPGQGLQFLFEYFSETQRNKGNFPGRFSGRQFSNSRSEMNVSTLELGDSALYLCASSLSGGSYNEQFFGPGTRLTVL.

The V call is TRBV10-3, the J call TRBJ2-3; 14 bases agree with TRBD2. V dropped 2 bases and J dropped 0; count of bases not matched to a gene: 7. Germline assignment: CDR1 ENHRY and CDR2 SYGVKD. The CDR3 sequence is 19 residues long. The chain's CDR3 is CAISERGLAGATSTDTQYF. In DNA, the CDR3 is TGTGCCATCAGTGAGCGGGGACTAGCGGGGGCAACTAGCACAGATACGCAGTATTTT.

The J gene is TRBJ2-7, the V gene TRBV6-1; the match to TRBD2 covers 12 bases. Germline CDR1 is MNHNS and CDR2 is SASEGT. This CDR3 has 15 residues. V dropped 6 bases and J dropped 4; count of bases not matched to a gene: 7. The CDR3 region has the DNA TGTGCCAGCAGGACTAGCGGGAGTGAAGATTACGAGCAGTACTTC. Translated, it gives CASRTSGSEDYEQYF.

The V call is TRBV10-3, the J call TRBJ2-2, with 11 nucleotides matching TRBD1. The ends lost 10 bases at V and 3 bases at J; junction bases unmatched: 4. This CDR3 has 14 residues. Per germline, CDR1 ENHRY and CDR2 SYGVKD. In DNA, the CDR3 is TGTGCCACCGGACAGGGGGCGGACACCGGGGAGCTGTTTTTT. Its translation: CATGQGADTGELFF.

This rearrangement joins TRBV28 to TRBJ2-5; TRBD2 aligns across 13 bases. The J segment lost 2 bases and the V segment lost 5 bases, leaving 5 bases of the junction unmatched. The germline V gene has CDR1 MDHEN and CDR2 SYDVKM. This CDR3 is built from 16 residues. The CDR3 bases are TGTGCCAGCAGTATGACTAGCGGGGGGTTGCAAGAGACCCAGTACTTC. As protein: CASSMTSGGLQETQYF. The entire variable domain, with the rest obtained from reference TRBV28 and TRBJ2-5, is as follows: DVKVTQSSRYLVKRTGEKVFLECVQDMDHENMFWYRQDPGLGLRLIYFSYDVKMKEKGDIPEGYSVSREKKERFSLILESASTNQTSMYLCASSMTSGGLQETQYFGPGTRLLVL.

The rearrangement uses TRBV27 and TRBJ2-5, with 7 bases matching TRBD2. From germline, CDR1 is MNHEY and CDR2 SMNVEV (reference sequence). The CDR3 is 15 amino acids. Trimming at V came to 5 bases and at J to 2 bases, leaving 8 bases not matched to a gene. This CDR3 reads CASSRQTSRQETQYF. In DNA form, the CDR3 reads TGTGCCAGCAGTCGCCAGACTAGCCGGCAAGAGACCCAGTACTTC.

This CDR3 is CASSSGDSSYEQYF. Here the CDR3 DNA reads TGCGCCAGCAGTTCCGGGGACAGTTCCTACGAGCAGTACTTC. The V and J genes are TRBV5-1 and TRBJ2-7; 7 bases map to TRBD1. The CDR3 sequence is 14 residues long. Germline V gives CDR1 SGHRS, CDR2 YFSETQ. V dropped 5 bases and J dropped 1; count of bases not matched to a gene: 6.

J is TRBJ2-1 and V is TRBV2; 9 bases agree with TRBD1. CDR3 size: 15 residues. With 5 bases clipped from V and 1 base from J, the junction kept 3 bases outside the gene matches. Germline CDR1 and CDR2: SNHLY and FYNNEI. CDR3 sequence: CASSRGTGSYNEQFF. The CDR3 DNA reads as TGTGCCAGCAGTCGCGGGACAGGGTCCTACAATGAGCAGTTCTTC. Together with reference TRBV2 and TRBJ2-1, the CDR3 gives the full variable domain: EPEVTQTPSHQVTQMGQEVILRCVPISNHLYFYWYRQILGQKVEFLVSFYNNEISEKSEIFDDQFSVERPDGSNFTLKIRSTKLEDSAMYFCASSRGTGSYNEQFFGPGTRLTVL.

This clone was seen just once. V and J are TRBV15 and TRBJ2-3, with 7 bases matching TRBD1. This CDR3 has 16 amino acids. Losses at the gene ends were 1 base for V and 0 bases for J; bases not matched to a gene: 4. Per germline, CDR1 LNHNV and CDR2 YYDKDF (reference sequence). The CDR3, as DNA: TGTGCCACCAGCAGAGTGACAGGGCCTAGCACAGATACGCAGTATTTT. As protein: CATSRVTGPSTDTQYF.

The chain employs TRBV10-3 and TRBJ2-5; D may correspond to TRBD1 or TRBD2 (5 bases each). V was cut by 3 bases and J by 2 bases, with 13 bases left in between. CDR3 length: 15 residues. Germline CDR1 and CDR2: ENHRY and SYGVKD. CDR3 nucleotide sequence: TGTGCCATCAGTGAAGCGAGGGCAGGGCAAGAGACCCAGTACTTC. Translation: CAISEARAGQETQYF.

A few counts support this clone. The chain uses TRBV28 and TRBJ1-3; TRBD1 might be the D (6 bases). Germline CDR1 is MDHEN and CDR2 is SYDVKM. This CDR3 has 14 amino acids. V was pared by 4 bases and J by 0 bases, with 7 bases between. The CDR3 nucleotides read TGTGCCAGCAGTTGGGACAACTCTGGAAACACCATATATTTT. This sequence encodes CASSWDNSGNTIYF.

This clone came up once. V and J are TRBV5-4 and TRBJ1-1, with TRBD1 identical over 7 bases. Germline values: CDR1 SGHNT, CDR2 YYREEE (reference sequence). The ends lost 5 bases at V and 2 bases at J; junction bases unmatched: 9. There are 15 residues in the CDR3. The CDR3 spells CASSAAGGLNTEAFF. The CDR3 DNA reads TGTGCCAGCAGTGCTGCAGGGGGGCTTAACACTGAAGCTTTCTTT.

This clone came up a few times. The chain links TRBV5-1 to TRBJ1-4, with 10 bases aligning to TRBD1. V lost 6 bases to trimming and J lost 7 bases; unmatched junction nucleotides: 6. CDR1 is SGHRS, CDR2 YFSETQ, per germline. The CDR3 consists of 14 residues. The CDR3 bases are TGCGCCAGCACCCCGACAGGGGGCTTTGAAAAACTGTTTTTT. This encodes CASTPTGGFEKLFF. The full variable domain, rest sourced from reference TRBV5-1 and TRBJ1-4, is KAGVTQTPRYLIKTRGQQVTLSCSPISGHRSVSWYQQTPGQGLQFLFEYFSETQRNKGNFPGRFSGRQFSNSRSEMNVSTLELGDSALYLCASTPTGGFEKLFFGSGTQLSVL.

This clone turned up a few times. This chain uses TRBV14 with TRBJ2-7, with 13 positions matching TRBD2. The length of the CDR3 is 15 residues. The V gene's germline CDR1 is SGHDN and CDR2 FVKESK. The junction had 1 base not matched to a gene; V was cut back by 3 bases and J by 2 bases. CDR3 DNA: TGTGCCAGCAGCCAGGGACTAGCGGGACCCTACGAGCAGTACTTC. Protein product: CASSQGLAGPYEQYF.

This clone was counted only a few times. The chain is built from TRBV6-6 and TRBJ2-7; no clear D gene. CDR1 is MNHNY and CDR2 is SVGAGI in the germline V gene (reference sequence). The CDR3 length is 12 residues. V lost 3 bases, J lost 5 bases, and 8 bases lay in between. CDR3 in DNA: TGTGCCAGCAGTTATGTAGACAACGAGCAGTACTTC. Encoded protein: CASSYVDNEQYF.

The chain joins TRBV7-9 to TRBJ2-5, with 7 bases identical to TRBD2. The closer fit of TRBJ2-7 to the DNA end suggests the J call may be wrong. CDR3 size: 13 residues. Germline V gene data show CDR1 as SEHNR and CDR2 as FQNEAQ (reference sequence). CDR3 loop: CAQSRGSSYEQYF. In nucleotides, the CDR3 is TGTGCCCAGTCTCGCGGGAGTTCCTACGAGCAGTACTTC.

The rearrangement links TRBV6-5 to TRBJ1-2; 10 bases are a match to TRBD1. Germline V lookup: CDR1 MNHEY, CDR2 SVGAGI. The ends lost 6 bases at V and 5 bases at J; junction bases unmatched: 9. There are 15 residues in the CDR3. The CDR3 region is CASRAGQGHGYGYTF. Written as DNA, the CDR3 is TGTGCCAGCAGAGCGGGACAGGGGCATGGGTATGGCTACACCTTC.

The chain uses TRBV11-1 and TRBJ2-1; 12 positions agree with TRBD2. Germline trimming cut 4 bases from V and 4 bases from J; bases unmatched to any gene: 11. This CDR3 is 18 amino acids long. Germline values: CDR1 SGHAT, CDR2 FQDESV (reference sequence). This chain's CDR3 is CASSSPATSGGRYNEQFF. The CDR3 region has the DNA TGTGCCAGCAGCTCGCCCGCGACTAGCGGGGGTCGTTACAATGAGCAGTTCTTC.

The chain combines TRBV6-4 with TRBJ2-2, with D maybe TRBD2 (6 bases). The CDR3 contains 15 residues. Germline values: CDR1 MRHNA, CDR2 SNTAGT. The V gene lost 7 bases and the J gene lost 5 bases, with 17 bases spanning the gap. CDR3 residues: CASTSERPGTGELFF. The CDR3 DNA is TGTGCCAGCACTAGCGAGCGTCCGGGGACCGGGGAGCTGTTTTTT.